The 2 T cell receptor beta chains reported below all come from one sample, sequenced in a study of cytomegalovirus exposure and HLA in healthy donors. PCR primers comprised 60 Vbeta and 13 Jbeta primers. Clones were sequenced by immunoSEQ multiplex PCR, and TCRdb holds only the in-frame ones, with some missing. The sample shows some 200,000 clones, more than 80% of them seen only once. The sample was PBMCs. These receptors were obtained from a woman in her 50s in good health and CMV-seropositive.

The J gene is TRBJ2-3, the V gene TRBV19; 7 nucleotides line up with TRBD1. V shed 6 bases, J shed 0 bases, and the junction held 9 bases outside the gene matches. The germline gives CDR1 LNHDA, CDR2 SQIVND (reference sequence). The CDR3 has 16 residues. For the CDR3, the DNA is TGTGCCAGTAGGCCGACAGGGCCCGGTAGCACAGATACGCAGTATTTT. It specifies CASRPTGPGSTDTQYF.

The chain couples TRBV19 to TRBJ2-7, with a tentative D call TRBD1 (5 bases). Trimming took 3 bases from V and 1 from J, leaving 10 bases between them. The germline CDR1 and CDR2 sequences are LNHDA and SQIVND (reference sequence). The CDR3 covers 14 residues. DNA of the CDR3: TGTGCCAGTAGTATCGGCGCAGGGTCCTACGAGCAGTACTTC. Protein product: CASSIGAGSYEQYF.